These T cell receptor beta chains were read from a single sample in a study of glioma-infiltrating T cells after dendritic cell vaccination. TCRdb's table, derived via immunoSEQ multiplex PCR, lists solely in-frame clones and lacks some. In the table there are approximately 82,000 clones, roughly 89% of which are singletons. The specimen comprised blood, sampled before dendritic cell vaccination. Receptor source: a human donor with glioblastoma. Each CDR3 is given with its conserved first and last residue. Each record gives: J gene, D gene, V gene, CDR3 DNA, CDR3 protein. D genes are given only for firm matches.

TRBJ2-7	TRBD2	TRBV29-1	TGCAGCACGAGGGGCGGGAGCTCCTACGAGCAGTACTTC	CSTRGGSSYEQYF
TRBJ1-3	.	TRBV6-1	TGTGCCAGCAGTGTGGGCCCGTACTCTGGAAACACCATATATTTT	CASSVGPYSGNTIYF
TRBJ2-2	.	TRBV19	TGTGCCAGTAGTATAGATCGGGTGGGAGAAGGGGAGCTGTTTTTT	CASSIDRVGEGELFF
TRBJ2-2	.	TRBV20-1	TGCAGTGCTTCAGATACCGGGGAGCTGTTTTTT	CSASDTGELFF
TRBJ2-3	TRBD2	TRBV5-1	TGCGCCAGCAGCTCCTTGGGGCGGGGGGGCTCTAACACAGATACGCAGTATTTT	CASSSLGRGGSNTDTQYF
TRBJ2-1	.	TRBV11-2	TGTGCCAGCAGACCTCTAGCGTCCAAGGAGCTTGGTTTCTATGAGCAGTTCTTC	CASRPLASKELGFYEQFF
TRBJ2-1	.	TRBV7-8	TGTGCCAGCAGCACTCCGACGGGAGAGCAGTTCTTC	CASSTPTGEQFF
TRBJ1-3	TRBD1	TRBV9	TGTGCCAGCAGCCCGGGGACAGGGGGCCCTGGAAACACCATATATTTT	CASSPGTGGPGNTIYF
TRBJ1-4	.	TRBV5-4	TGTGCCAGCAGCTTGAATGTCCCCAGGGAGGTTGAAAAACTGTTTTTT	CASSLNVPREVEKLFF
TRBJ2-3	TRBD1	TRBV14	TGTGCCAGCAGCCTCCACGGGACCACAGGGACAGAAACGCAGTATTTT	CASSLHGTTGTETQYF
TRBJ2-2	TRBD1	TRBV9	TGTGCCAGCAGCGTTTCCGGGACAGGGGTTCTTACCACCGGGGAGCTGTTTTTT	CASSVSGTGVLTTGELFF
TRBJ2-7	.	TRBV19	TGTGCCACCTTACCCACGGCAGGAAATCCCAAGCAGTACTTC	CATLPTAGNPKQYF
TRBJ2-2	TRBD2	TRBV18	TGTGCCAGCTCACCGGTCCTAGCGGGGAACACCGGGGAGCTGTTTTTT	CASSPVLAGNTGELFF
TRBJ1-1	.	TRBV7-9	TGTGCCAGCTCAAGGGGGGAGGGCACTGAAGCTTTCTTT	CASSRGEGTEAFF
TRBJ1-3	.	TRBV6-1	TGTGCCATCAGTGAAGCGGCCGGAAACACCATATATTTT	CAISEAAGNTIYF